This T cell receptor beta chain emerged from a study of a mutant IDH1 vaccine in newly diagnosed glioma. About the research overall: Vaccination began 4-6 weeks post radiotherapy alone, or with temozolomide cycles.

V was clipped by 0 bases and J by 6 bases, with 14 bases between them. CDR3 length: 15 residues. Germline values: CDR1 LNHNV, CDR2 YYDKDF (reference sequence). Comment on this clone: What it recognizes is unknown.

Regarding time point: week 35, safety follow-up. Doses of 300 ug of mutant IDH1 20-mer peptide were given with topical imiquimod. The assay was immunoSEQ multiplex PCR, and TCRdb's table has in-frame clones only and misses some. Here the sample spans about 46,000 clones, 85% to 95% being singletons. The study's findings and limits: Apparently unrelated to pseudoprogression were changes in the top peripheral T cell clonotypes. Induction of immune responses by the vaccine occurred in more than 85% of patients.

The source was PBMCs, collected from a glioma patient whose treatment included an IDH1 peptide vaccine. This TCR was recovered from a man aged 50 to 60 with glioma. The chain has TRBV15 and TRBJ1-2, with D possibly matching TRBD1 (6 bases). The CDR3 spells CATSRDSQGRDGYTF. The CDR3 DNA reads TGTGCCACCAGCAGAGATTCGCAGGGGCGGGATGGCTACACCTTC.